This TCR beta chain was identified during a study of graft-versus-host responses after intestinal transplantation. General study findings and limits: Circulating GvH clones peaking coincided with falling HvG clones soon after transplant.

To note about this clone: Its target is not known.

Unmatched junction bases numbered 11, after V lost 5 bases and J lost 4 bases. The CDR3 is 16 amino acids. The germline CDR1 and CDR2 sequences are SGHVS and FNYEAQ. TCRdb keeps only in-frame clones here, not all; method: immunoSEQ multiplex PCR. The sample lists approximately 46,000 clones; roughly 83% were seen once. This sequence joins TRBV7-6 and TRBJ1-2; 9 bases map to TRBD1. The source of this sequence is a human donor who was the organ donor for an intestinal transplant. Specimen: unstimulated CD4+ T cells sorted from spleen or lymph node cells, collected before transplant. DNA of the CDR3: TGTGCCAGCAGCCACATACAGGGGGCTTTTCTCTATGGCTACACCTTC. Translating gives CASSHIQGAFLYGYTF.